A single sample gave rise to the 20 T cell receptor beta chains below, sequenced in a study of B cell selection in AIRE deficiency. Sequencing used immunoSEQ multiplex PCR; TCRdb keeps in-frame clones, though not all of them. The table shows roughly 25,000 clones, with 95% to 97% occurring only once. The sorted conventional CD4 T cells were gated as CD4+CD127+. Sequenced: conventional CD4+ T cells sorted from PBMCs. The origin of the receptors is a human donor with AIRE deficiency.

The chain uses TRBV19 and TRBJ2-1, with 7 positions matching TRBD1. The CDR3 extends over 15 amino acids. V trimming: 3 bases; J trimming: 6 bases; junction bases outside the gene matches: 8. Germline V gene sequence: CDR1 LNHDA, CDR2 SQIVND (reference sequence). The CDR3 nucleotides are TGTGCCAGTAGTATGTGGACAGGAGAGGCCAATGAGCAGTTCTTC. It encodes CASSMWTGEANEQFF.

As concerns this clone: Compared with germline, one end of the junction differs, possibly owing to a read error. The chain couples TRBV2 to TRBJ2-7; 7 nucleotides line up with TRBD2. Per the germline V gene, CDR1 is SNHLY and CDR2 is FYNNEI. This CDR3 contains 11 residues. CDR3 residues: CANSELAGQYF. CDR3 nucleotide sequence: TGTGCCAACAGTGAATTAGCGGGGCAGTACTTC.

The V and J genes are TRBV10-1 and TRBJ2-2, with 8 positions matching TRBD2. V shed 11 bases and J 1 base; nucleotides not matched to a gene: 9. The CDR3 is 15 amino acids. Germline V gene lookup returns CDR1 WNHNN and CDR2 SYGVQD (reference sequence). The CDR3 is CASGGVSENTGELFF. The CDR3 DNA sequence: TGCGCCTCCGGGGGGGTTAGCGAGAACACCGGGGAGCTGTTTTTT.

A single count supports this clone. This chain uses TRBV5-1 with TRBJ2-7; TRBD1 matches at 7 bases. Germline CDR1 reads SGHRS; CDR2 reads YFSETQ. Trimming cost V 3 bases and J 2 bases; bases outside gene matches: 8. The CDR3 runs to 15 residues. The CDR3 DNA reads TGCGCCAGCAGCTCAACGGCAGGGGGACCCTACGAGCAGTACTTC. Its translation: CASSSTAGGPYEQYF.

The J gene is TRBJ2-1, the V gene TRBV11-2; unclear D gene. V lost 1 base to trimming and J lost 10 bases, with 5 bases between them. Germline V gives CDR1 SGHAT, CDR2 FQNNGV. The CDR3 consists of 11 residues. The CDR3 here is CASSLGEEQFF. The CDR3 DNA is TGTGCCAGCAGCTTAGGTGAGGAGCAGTTCTTC.

V and J are TRBV2 and TRBJ1-1; 7 bases line up with TRBD1. Germline V gene data show CDR1 as SNHLY and CDR2 as FYNNEI. Trimming at V came to 5 bases and at J to 10 bases, leaving 10 bases not matched to a gene. The CDR3 sequence is 13 residues long. Here the CDR3 reads CASSPDRDSRAFF. CDR3 sequence (DNA): TGTGCCAGCAGTCCTGACAGGGACTCCCGAGCTTTCTTT.

The CDR3 region is CASSTRGTTRNEQFF. The CDR3 nucleotides read TGTGCCAGCAGCACCCGCGGGACTACCCGCAATGAGCAGTTCTTC. V and J are TRBV7-2 and TRBJ2-1; TRBD2 matches 7 bases. The CDR3 is 15 residues long. The junction had 10 bases not matched to a gene; V was cut back by 5 bases and J by 6 bases. The germline CDR1 and CDR2 sequences are SGHTA and FQGNSA.

The chain recombines TRBV18 with TRBJ2-7, with D perhaps matching TRBD1 or TRBD2 (5 bases each). Per germline, CDR1 KGHSH and CDR2 LQKENI. The CDR3 consists of 14 residues. Trimming cost V 6 bases and J 6 bases, with 18 bases left between them. CDR3 coding DNA: TGTGCCAGCTCTTCAGGGCAGAGCGGTGGCGAGCAGTACTTC. Its protein is CASSSGQSGGEQYF.

The rearrangement links TRBV6-1 to TRBJ2-7; no reliable D call. V lost 7 bases, J lost 3 bases, and 10 bases lay in between. Germline V gene lookup returns CDR1 MNHNS and CDR2 SASEGT. The CDR3 has 12 residues. The CDR3 coding sequence is TGTGCCAGCACCCTCGCCGGCTACGAGCAGTACTTC. Its protein is CASTLAGYEQYF.

This clone has only one observation. The chain uses TRBV6-6 and TRBJ1-1, with D hard to call. The CDR3 runs 14 residues. Germline lookup yields CDR1 MNHNY and CDR2 SVGAGI (reference sequence). Trimming took 5 bases from V and 3 from J, leaving 13 bases between them. The CDR3 loop reads CASSALPGDTEAFF. In nucleotides, the CDR3 is TGTGCCAGCAGTGCCTTGCCCGGGGACACTGAAGCTTTCTTT.

This chain joins TRBV19 and TRBJ1-3; TRBD1 is a possible D gene (5 bases). This CDR3 has 17 residues. Germline CDR1 and CDR2: LNHDA and SQIVND (reference sequence). Trimming removed 6 bases from V and 0 bases from J, with 18 bases in between. In nucleotides, the CDR3 is TGTGCCAGTAGCATCCCCGGGGCCCCGGACTCTGGAAACACCATATATTTT. Translating it yields CASSIPGAPDSGNTIYF.

The chain combines TRBV11-2 with TRBJ2-1; D uncertain. Germline V gives CDR1 SGHAT, CDR2 FQNNGV. V was pared by 7 bases and J by 9 bases, with 13 bases between. The CDR3 runs 12 residues. The CDR3 DNA is TGTGCCAGCACCGATCGGACGGCTGAGCAGTTCTTC. Residues: CASTDRTAEQFF. Combining the CDR3 with reference TRBV11-2 and TRBJ2-1 gives the whole variable domain EAGVAQSPRYKIIEKRQSVAFWCNPISGHATLYWYQQILGQGPKLLIQFQNNGVVDDSQLPKDRFSAERLKGVDSTLKIQPAKLEDSAVYLCASTDRTAEQFFGPGTRLTVL.

The chain combines TRBV27 with TRBJ2-1, with 12 positions matching TRBD2. The germline V gene has CDR1 MNHEY and CDR2 SMNVEV (reference sequence). CDR3 length: 16 amino acids. Trimming took 5 bases from V and 8 from J; bases not matched to a gene: 10. The CDR3 coding sequence is TGTGCCAGCAGTCCTCCGGGACTAGCGGGCCCCTATGAGCAGTTCTTC. It specifies CASSPPGLAGPYEQFF.

This chain's CDR3 is CASSRTANYGYTF. The CDR3 DNA reads TGTGCCAGCAGTAGGACAGCTAACTATGGCTACACCTTC. This rearrangement joins TRBV6-5 to TRBJ1-2; tentative D call: TRBD1 (6 bases). CDR3 length: 13 amino acids. CDR1 and CDR2 (germline): MNHEY, SVGAGI. V shed 5 bases and J shed 0 bases, with 7 bases lying between them.

The chain employs TRBV27 and TRBJ2-3, with 9 bases matching TRBD2. The CDR3 loop spans 15 amino acids. Germline V lookup: CDR1 MNHEY, CDR2 SMNVEV (reference sequence). J gave up 4 bases and V 2 bases, and 4 bases lay outside the gene matches. The CDR3 nucleotides are TGTGCCAGCAGTTTAGGCGGGAGGGCGCCAGATACGCAGTATTTT. This sequence encodes CASSLGGRAPDTQYF.

V is TRBV19 and J is TRBJ2-1; unclear D gene. Germline CDR1 is LNHDA and CDR2 is SQIVND (reference sequence). With 0 bases removed from V and 9 bases from J, the gap between germline ends came to 30 bases. The CDR3 loop spans 20 amino acids. The CDR3 spells CASSIDSRSSLPLSRGEQFF. The CDR3 DNA reads TGTGCCAGTAGTATAGATAGTAGGAGTAGCCTCCCTCTCTCCCGTGGTGAGCAGTTCTTC.

This clone showed up just once. The V call is TRBV28, the J call TRBJ2-5; a weak D match, TRBD2 (6 bases). CDR1 is MDHEN, CDR2 SYDVKM, per germline. V lost 5 bases to trimming and J lost 2 bases, with 12 bases between them. CDR3 length: 14 residues. The CDR3 DNA sequence: TGTGCCAGCAGTCCCCTGGGACTGCAAGAGACCCAGTACTTC. This codes for CASSPLGLQETQYF. Full variable domain (rest looked up from reference TRBV28 and TRBJ2-5): DVKVTQSSRYLVKRTGEKVFLECVQDMDHENMFWYRQDPGLGLRLIYFSYDVKMKEKGDIPEGYSVSREKKERFSLILESASTNQTSMYLCASSPLGLQETQYFGPGTRLLVL.

In its sample, this clone was seen once. V and J are TRBV7-8 and TRBJ2-5; the match to TRBD2 covers 7 bases. The ends lost 4 bases at V and 2 bases at J; junction bases unmatched: 7. In germline, CDR1 is SGHVS, CDR2 FQNEAQ. The CDR3 totals 15 residues. The CDR3 DNA is TGTGCCAGCAGCTACACTAGCGTTCCTCAAGAGACCCAGTACTTC. Its protein product is CASSYTSVPQETQYF. The whole variable domain, filled in from reference TRBV7-8 and TRBJ2-5, reads GAGVSQSPRYKVAKRGQDVALRCDPISGHVSLFWYQQALGQGPEFLTYFQNEAQLDKSGLPSDRFFAERPEGSVSTLKIQRTQQEDSAVYLCASSYTSVPQETQYFGPGTRLLVL.

The J gene is TRBJ1-2, the V gene TRBV6-5; unclear D gene. V was clipped by 10 bases and J by 5 bases, with 14 bases between them. Germline V gives CDR1 MNHEY, CDR2 SVGAGI. The CDR3 runs 12 residues. Here the CDR3 reads CATLTLGYGYTF. DNA of the CDR3: TGTGCCACACTCACGTTAGGGTATGGCTACACCTTC.

The rearrangement links TRBV5-6 to TRBJ2-7, with 8 bases matching TRBD1. V was clipped by 4 bases and J by 4 bases; unmatched bases: 1. The germline V gene encodes CDR1 SGHDT and CDR2 YYEEEE. This CDR3 is 12 amino acids long. For the CDR3, the DNA is TGTGCCAGCAGCCGACAGGGGTACGAGCAGTACTTC. Its translation is CASSRQGYEQYF.